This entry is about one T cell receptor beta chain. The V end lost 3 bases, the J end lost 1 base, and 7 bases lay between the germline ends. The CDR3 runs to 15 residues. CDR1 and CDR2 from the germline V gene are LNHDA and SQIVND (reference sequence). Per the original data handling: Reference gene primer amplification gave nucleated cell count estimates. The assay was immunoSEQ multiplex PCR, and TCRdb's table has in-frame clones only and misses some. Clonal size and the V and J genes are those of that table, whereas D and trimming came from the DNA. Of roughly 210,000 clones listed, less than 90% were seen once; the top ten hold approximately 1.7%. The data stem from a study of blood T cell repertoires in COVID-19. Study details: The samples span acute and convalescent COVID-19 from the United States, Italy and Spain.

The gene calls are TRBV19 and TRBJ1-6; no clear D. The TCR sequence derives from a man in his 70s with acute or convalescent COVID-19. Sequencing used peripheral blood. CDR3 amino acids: CASSIQVSYNSPLHF. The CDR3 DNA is TGTGCCAGTAGTATTCAGGTTTCCTATAATTCACCCCTCCACTTT.